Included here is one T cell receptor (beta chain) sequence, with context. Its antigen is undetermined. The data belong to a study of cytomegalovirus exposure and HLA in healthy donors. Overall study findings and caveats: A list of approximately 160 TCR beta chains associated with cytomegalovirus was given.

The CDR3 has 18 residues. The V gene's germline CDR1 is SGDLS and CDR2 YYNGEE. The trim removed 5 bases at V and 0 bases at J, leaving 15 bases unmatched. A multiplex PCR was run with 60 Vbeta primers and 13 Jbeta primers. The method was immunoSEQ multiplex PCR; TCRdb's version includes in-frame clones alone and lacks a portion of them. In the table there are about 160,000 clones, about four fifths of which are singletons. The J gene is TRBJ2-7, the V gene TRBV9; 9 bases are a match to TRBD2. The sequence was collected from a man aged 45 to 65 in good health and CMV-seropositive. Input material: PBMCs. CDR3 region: CASRSLGLAGTHSYEQYF. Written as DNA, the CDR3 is TGTGCCAGCAGGTCCCTGGGGCTAGCGGGAACCCACTCCTACGAGCAGTACTTC.